Below, 8 T cell receptor beta chains from the same sample are listed, as sequenced in a study of CD8+ T cells in alopecia areata (dated 2018 in TCRdb). The library was built by means of the immunoSEQ multiplex PCR assay. RNA was extracted from all samples and reverse transcribed into cDNA as template for TCR sequencing. TCRdb's version of the immuneACCESS table is confined to in-frame rearrangements and falls short of the full clone set. An unresolved V gene accounts for under half of the shortfall where checked; the remainder is of unknown origin. Here the sample has roughly 97,000 clones; more than 35% occur a single time. The top ten hold 1% to 1.5% of the sample. Sequencing was performed on CD4+ T cells sorted from blood. These receptors were collected from a human donor with alopecia areata.

V is TRBV30 and J is TRBJ2-7; perhaps TRBD1 as D (6 bases). The V end lost 2 bases, the J end lost 5 bases, and 10 bases lay between the germline ends. CDR1 and CDR2 from the germline V gene are GTSNPN and SVGIG (reference sequence). The CDR3 loop spans 12 amino acids. The CDR3 DNA follows: TGTGCCTGGAGTACCACAGGGAACGAGCAGTACTTC. It codes for CAWSTTGNEQYF.

There are a few counts of this clone. The V and J genes are TRBV29-1 and TRBJ1-2, with D possibly being TRBD1 (5 bases). This CDR3 is built from 11 residues. The germline gives CDR1 SQVTM, CDR2 ANQGSEA. Trimming removed 3 bases from V and 8 bases from J, with 10 bases in between. Here the CDR3 reads CSVEGTGGYTF. CDR3 in DNA: TGCAGCGTTGAGGGCACAGGAGGCTACACCTTC.

This chain links TRBV28 with TRBJ1-1; D possibly corresponds to TRBD1 (6 bases). Trimming pared 4 bases from V and 1 base from J, leaving 10 bases between. This CDR3 comprises 14 residues. Germline V gives CDR1 MDHEN, CDR2 SYDVKM. CDR3 residues: CASSSTGQNTEAFF. Here the CDR3 DNA reads TGTGCCAGCAGTTCGACAGGTCAGAACACTGAAGCTTTCTTT.

The chain carries TRBV5-1 and TRBJ1-4; D is possibly TRBD1 (5 bases). The V end lost 2 bases, the J end lost 7 bases, and 6 bases lay between the germline ends. Germline CDR1 is SGHRS and CDR2 is YFSETQ. The CDR3 is 12 residues long. CDR3 coding DNA: TGCGCCAGCAGCTTCGACAGTGAAAAACTGTTTTTT. Protein product: CASSFDSEKLFF. Filled out from reference TRBV5-1 and TRBJ1-4, the complete variable domain reads KAGVTQTPRYLIKTRGQQVTLSCSPISGHRSVSWYQQTPGQGLQFLFEYFSETQRNKGNFPGRFSGRQFSNSRSEMNVSTLELGDSALYLCASSFDSEKLFFGSGTQLSVL.

The rearrangement uses TRBV30 and TRBJ1-6, with D tentatively TRBD1 (5 bases). The CDR3 totals 14 residues. Trimming removed 0 bases at V and 10 bases at J, with 13 bases between. The germline V gene encodes CDR1 GTSNPN and CDR2 SVGIG (reference sequence). DNA of the CDR3: TGTGCCTGGAGTGTATTTCAGGGAAGCTCACCCCTCCACTTT. It is translated as CAWSVFQGSSPLHF.

This chain's CDR3 is CAWSRPDSSGNTIYF. As DNA, the CDR3 is TGTGCCTGGAGTAGACCCGACAGCTCTGGAAACACCATATATTTT. The chain links TRBV30 to TRBJ1-3; possibly TRBD1 for D (5 bases). The V gene's germline CDR1 is GTSNPN and CDR2 SVGIG (reference sequence). Trimming took 2 bases from V and 0 from J, leaving 11 bases between them. The CDR3 has 15 residues. Using reference TRBV30 and TRBJ1-3 for the parts outside the CDR3, the full variable domain is SQTIHQWPATLVQPVGSPLSLECTVEGTSNPNLYWYRQAAGRGLQLLFYSVGIGQISSEVPQNLSASRPQDRQFILSSKKLLLSDSGFYLCAWSRPDSSGNTIYFGEGSWLTVV.

This clone was seen more than once but under ten times. The J gene is TRBJ1-5, the V gene TRBV10-3; D uncertain. The CDR3 loop spans 13 amino acids. The germline gives CDR1 ENHRY, CDR2 SYGVKD. V lost 7 bases and J lost 0, with 7 bases in between. CDR3 bases: TGTGCCATCACCCCAGCTAGCAATCAGCCCCAGCATTTT. Encoded protein: CAITPASNQPQHF.

This clone came up a few times. The gene calls are TRBV29-1 and TRBJ1-2; D call uncertain. The germline CDR1 and CDR2 sequences are SQVTM and ANQGSEA. There are 10 residues in the CDR3. Trimming pared 4 bases from V and 7 bases from J, leaving 7 bases between. CDR3 in amino acids: CSVGSPGYTF. The CDR3 region has the DNA TGCAGCGTTGGGAGTCCTGGCTACACCTTC. The whole variable domain, filled in from reference TRBV29-1 and TRBJ1-2, reads SAVISQKPSRDICQRGTSLTIQCQVDSQVTMMFWYRQQPGQSLTLIATANQGSEATYESGFVIDKFPISRPNLTFSTLTVSNMSPEDSSIYLCSVGSPGYTFGSGTRLTVV.